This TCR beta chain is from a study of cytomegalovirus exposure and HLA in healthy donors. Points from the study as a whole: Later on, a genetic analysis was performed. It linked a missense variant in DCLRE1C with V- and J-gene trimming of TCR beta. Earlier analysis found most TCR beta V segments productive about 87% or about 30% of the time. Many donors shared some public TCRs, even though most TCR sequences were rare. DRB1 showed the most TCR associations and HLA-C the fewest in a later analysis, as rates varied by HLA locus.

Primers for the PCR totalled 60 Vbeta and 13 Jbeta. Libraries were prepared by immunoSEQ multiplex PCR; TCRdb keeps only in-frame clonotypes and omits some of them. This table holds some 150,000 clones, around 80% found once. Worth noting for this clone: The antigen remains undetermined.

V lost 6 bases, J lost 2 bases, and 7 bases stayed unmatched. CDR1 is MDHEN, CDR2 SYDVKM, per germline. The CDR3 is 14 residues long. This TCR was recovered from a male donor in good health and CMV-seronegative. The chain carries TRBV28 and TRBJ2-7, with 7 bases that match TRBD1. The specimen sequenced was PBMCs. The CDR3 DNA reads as TGTGCCAGCAGCCCGACAGGGATCGCCTACGAGCAGTACTTC. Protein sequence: CASSPTGIAYEQYF.